This T cell receptor beta chain was recovered during a study of blood T cell repertoires in COVID-19. Study summary: Acute and convalescent COVID-19 samples came from the United States, Italy and Spain.

This clone appeared a single time. The CDR3 loop spans 16 amino acids. Germline-derived CDR1 and CDR2 are SGHAT and FQDESV (reference sequence). J gave up 0 bases and V 5 bases, and 8 bases lay outside the gene matches. Authors' analysis steps: Quantification of nucleated cells was approximated via reference gene primer amplification. The method was immunoSEQ multiplex PCR; TCRdb's version includes in-frame clones alone and lacks a portion of them. Clonal size and the V and J genes are those of that table, whereas D and trimming came from the DNA. The table has approximately 100,000 clones, approximately 81% seen once.

The origin of this receptor is a woman between 65 and 79 years old with active or convalescent COVID-19. Sequencing input: peripheral blood. This chain links TRBV11-1 with TRBJ2-7; TRBD2 agrees at 9 bases. CDR3 DNA sequence: TGTGCCAGCAGCCGAGCTAGCGGGGCGAGCTCCTACGAGCAGTACTTC. Amino acids: CASSRASGASSYEQYF.